This TCR beta chain was recorded in a study of regulatory T cells in long-lasting Graves disease. The germline gives CDR1 MNHEY, CDR2 SVGEGT. The CDR3 is made up of 11 amino acids. The V end lost 4 bases, the J end lost 6 bases, and 6 bases lay between the germline ends. Stated time point: newly diagnosed GD, antithyroid drugs for less than 3 months. Generation of the TCR library employed RNA extracted from PBMCs. iRepertoire HTBI primers and Arm-PCR of CDR3 regions built TCR beta libraries. TCRdb re-called the multiplex PCR reads with MiXCR, one entry per CDR3 protein. In the table there are just over 600,000 distinct CDR3 sequences, 16% of which are singletons. A remark on this clonotype: This is likely an artifact of a read error, given a far larger clone one base away.

This same sample was also part of a study on T cells in Graves' hyperthyroidism and ophthalmopathy.

The sequence derives from a woman in her twenties or thirties with Graves disease. The chain couples TRBV6-2 or TRBV6-3 to TRBJ1-1, with D uncertain. The material was peripheral blood mononuclear cells (PBMCs), obtained at new diagnosis, from a patient treated with antithyroid drugs. This CDR3 reads CASSFMAEAFF. CDR3 bases: TGTGCCAGCAGTTTTATGGCTGAAGCTTTCTTT.